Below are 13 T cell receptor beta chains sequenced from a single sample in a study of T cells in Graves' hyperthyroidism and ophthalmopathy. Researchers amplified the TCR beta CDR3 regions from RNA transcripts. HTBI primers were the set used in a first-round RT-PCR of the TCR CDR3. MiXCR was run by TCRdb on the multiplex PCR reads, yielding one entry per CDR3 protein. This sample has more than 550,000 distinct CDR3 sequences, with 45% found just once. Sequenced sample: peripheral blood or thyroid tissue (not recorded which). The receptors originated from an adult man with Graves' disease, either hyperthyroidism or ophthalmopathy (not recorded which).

CDR3: CSVPKADSSYEQYF. The CDR3 region has the DNA TGCAGCGTCCCTAAGGCGGACAGCTCCTACGAGCAGTACTTC. This chain connects TRBV29-1 to TRBJ2-7; D is perhaps TRBD1 (6 bases). This CDR3 is built from 14 residues. CDR1 SQVTM and CDR2 ANQGSEA come from the germline V gene. Trimming removed 6 bases from V and 0 bases from J, with 15 bases in between.

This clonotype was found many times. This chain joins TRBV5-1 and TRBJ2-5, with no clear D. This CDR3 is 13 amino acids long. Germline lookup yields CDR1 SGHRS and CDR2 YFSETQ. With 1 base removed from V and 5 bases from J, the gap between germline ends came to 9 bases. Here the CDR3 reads CASSLLTGETQYF. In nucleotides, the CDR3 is TGCGCCAGCAGCTTGCTGACTGGGGAGACCCAGTACTTC.

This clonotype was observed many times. CDR3 region: CATSRTGAPANYGYTF. In DNA, the CDR3 is TGTGCCACCAGTAGGACAGGGGCGCCCGCTAACTATGGCTACACCTTC. The chain has TRBV15 and TRBJ1-2, with 9 bases aligning to TRBD1. The junction had 8 bases not matched to a gene; V was cut back by 6 bases and J by 0 bases. This CDR3 spans 16 amino acids. Germline CDR1 LNHNV, CDR2 YYDKDF (reference sequence).

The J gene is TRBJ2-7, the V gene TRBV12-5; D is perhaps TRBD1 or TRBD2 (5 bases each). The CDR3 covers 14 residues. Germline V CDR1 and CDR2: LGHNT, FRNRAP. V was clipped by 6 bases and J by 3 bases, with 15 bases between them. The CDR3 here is CASGPSGLLYEQYF. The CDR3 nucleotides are TGTGCTAGTGGACCTTCGGGGCTGCTCTACGAGCAGTACTTC.

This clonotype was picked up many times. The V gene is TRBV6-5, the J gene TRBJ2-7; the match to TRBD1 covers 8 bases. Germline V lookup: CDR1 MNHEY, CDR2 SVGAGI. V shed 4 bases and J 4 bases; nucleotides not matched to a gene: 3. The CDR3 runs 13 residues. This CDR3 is CASSSDRGYEQYF. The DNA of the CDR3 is TGTGCCAGCAGTTCAGACAGGGGATACGAGCAGTACTTC.

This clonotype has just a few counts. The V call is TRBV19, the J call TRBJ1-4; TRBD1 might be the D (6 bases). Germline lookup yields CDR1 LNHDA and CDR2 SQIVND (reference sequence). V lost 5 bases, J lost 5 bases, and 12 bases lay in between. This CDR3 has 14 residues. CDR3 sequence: CASSGGGENEKLFF. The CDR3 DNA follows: TGTGCCAGTAGTGGGGGCGGTGAAAATGAAAAACTGTTTTTT.

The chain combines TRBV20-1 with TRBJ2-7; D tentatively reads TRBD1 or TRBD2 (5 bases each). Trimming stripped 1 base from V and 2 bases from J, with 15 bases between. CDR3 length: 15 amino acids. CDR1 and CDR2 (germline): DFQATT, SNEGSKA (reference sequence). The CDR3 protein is CSARVGQGRAYEQYF. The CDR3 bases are TGCAGTGCTAGAGTTGGGCAGGGACGGGCCTACGAGCAGTACTTC.

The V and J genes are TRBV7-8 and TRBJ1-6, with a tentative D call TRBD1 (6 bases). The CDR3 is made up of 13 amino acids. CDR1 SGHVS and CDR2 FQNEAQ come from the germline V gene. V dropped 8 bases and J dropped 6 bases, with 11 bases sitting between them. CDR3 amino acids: CASARTANSPLHF. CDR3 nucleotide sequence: TGTGCCAGCGCGAGGACAGCTAATTCACCCCTCCACTTT.

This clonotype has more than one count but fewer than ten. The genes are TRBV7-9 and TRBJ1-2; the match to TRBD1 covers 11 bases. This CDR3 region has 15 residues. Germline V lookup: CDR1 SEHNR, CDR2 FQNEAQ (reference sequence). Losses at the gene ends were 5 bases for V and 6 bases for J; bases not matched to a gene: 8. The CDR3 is CASSVAGQGADGYTF. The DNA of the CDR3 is TGTGCCAGCAGCGTCGCAGGACAGGGGGCGGATGGCTACACCTTC.

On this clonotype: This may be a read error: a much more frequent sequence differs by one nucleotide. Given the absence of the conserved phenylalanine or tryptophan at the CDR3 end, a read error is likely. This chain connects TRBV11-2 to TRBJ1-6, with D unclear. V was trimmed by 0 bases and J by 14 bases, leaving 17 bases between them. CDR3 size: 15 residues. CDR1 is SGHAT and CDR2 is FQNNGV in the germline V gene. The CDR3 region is CASSLDPRRNVSLHL. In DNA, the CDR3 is TGTGCCAGCAGCTTAGACCCCCGCCGGAATGTATCCCTCCACTTA.

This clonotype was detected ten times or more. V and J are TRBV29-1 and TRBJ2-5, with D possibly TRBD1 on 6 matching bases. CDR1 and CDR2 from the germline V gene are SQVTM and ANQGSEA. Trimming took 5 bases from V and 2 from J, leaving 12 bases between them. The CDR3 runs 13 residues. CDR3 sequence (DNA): TGCAGCGTTCGCACAGGGCCACAAGAGACCCAGTACTTC. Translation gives CSVRTGPQETQYF.

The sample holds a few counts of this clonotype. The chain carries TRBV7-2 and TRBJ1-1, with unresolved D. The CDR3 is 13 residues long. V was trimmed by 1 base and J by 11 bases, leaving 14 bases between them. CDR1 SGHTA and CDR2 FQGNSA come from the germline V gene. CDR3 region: CASSLDWQSDAFF. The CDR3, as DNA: TGTGCCAGCAGCTTAGATTGGCAGTCGGATGCTTTCTTT.

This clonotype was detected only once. In nucleotides, the CDR3 is TGTGCCAGCAGCGTCAGTCTGGGTTCAGGAAACACCATATATTTT. It encodes CASSVSLGSGNTIYF. V and J are TRBV25-1 and TRBJ1-3; D is unclear. CDR1 and CDR2 (germline): MGHDK, SYGVNS. V lost 6 bases and J lost 4, with 16 bases in between. This CDR3 has 15 residues.